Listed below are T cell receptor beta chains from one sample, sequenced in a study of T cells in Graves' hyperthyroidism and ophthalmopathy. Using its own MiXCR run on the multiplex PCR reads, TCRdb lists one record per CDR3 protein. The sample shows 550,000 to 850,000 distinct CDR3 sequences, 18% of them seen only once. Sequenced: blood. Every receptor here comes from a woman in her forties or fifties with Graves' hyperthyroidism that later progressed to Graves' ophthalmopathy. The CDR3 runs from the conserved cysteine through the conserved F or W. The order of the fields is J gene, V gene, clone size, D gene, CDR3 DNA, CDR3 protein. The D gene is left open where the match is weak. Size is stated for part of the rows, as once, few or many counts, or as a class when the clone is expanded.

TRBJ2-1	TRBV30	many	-	TGTGCCTGGAGTTTCCTATCATACAATGAGCAGTTCTTC	CAWSFLSYNEQFF
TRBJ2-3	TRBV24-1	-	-	TGTGCCACCAGTGATACCGCCGATCTGAATACGCAGTATTTT	CATSDTADLNTQYF
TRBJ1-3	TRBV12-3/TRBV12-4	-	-	TGTGCCAGCAGTCACAGGGAGGTAGCTGGAAACACCATATATTTT	CASSHREVAGNTIYF
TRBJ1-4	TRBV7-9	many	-	TGTGCCAGCAGTCAGACGGAGGATGAAAAACTGTTTTTT	CASSQTEDEKLFF
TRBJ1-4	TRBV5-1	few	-	TGCGCCAGCAGTCCGATGACTCCGAATGAAAAACTGTTTTTT	CASSPMTPNEKLFF
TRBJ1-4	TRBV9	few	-	TGTGCCAGCAGCGTAAGGCCCCAGAGTGAAAAACTGTTTTTT	CASSVRPQSEKLFF
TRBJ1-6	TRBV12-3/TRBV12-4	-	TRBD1	TGTGCCAGCACAACAGGGGGCTTGAGTTCACCCCTCCACTTT	CASTTGGLSSPLHF
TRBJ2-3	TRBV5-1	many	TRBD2	TGCGCCAGCAGCCCAGCGGGGGATCGCACAGATACGCAGTATTTT	CASSPAGDRTDTQYF
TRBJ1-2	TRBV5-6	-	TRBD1	TGTGCCAGCAGCCCCGACAGGGGAAGAAATTATGGCTACACCTTC	CASSPDRGRNYGYTF
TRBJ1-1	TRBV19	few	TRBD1	TGTGCCAGTAGTACCAAGACAGGGCCTCCTGAAGCTTTCTTT	CASSTKTGPPEAFF
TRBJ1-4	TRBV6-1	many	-	TGTGCCAGCACCCTCGAGGGTCCAGGGGCCAGGCTCAATGAAAAACTGTTTTTT	CASTLEGPGARLNEKLFF
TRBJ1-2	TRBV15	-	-	TGTGCCACCAGCAGAGTTGGGGGGCTCGGCTACACCTTC	CATSRVGGLGYTF
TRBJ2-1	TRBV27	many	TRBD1	TGTGCCAGCAGTTTACGGGGGACAGGGGCCTACAATGAGCAGTTCTTC	CASSLRGTGAYNEQFF
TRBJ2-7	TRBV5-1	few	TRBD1	TGCGCCAGCAGCAGAGGGACAGAGACCTACGAGCAGTACTTC	CASSRGTETYEQYF
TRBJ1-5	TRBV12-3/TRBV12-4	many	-	TGTGCCAGCAGTTTGCATTGGGGGGCTGGCGATCAGCCCCAGCATTTT	CASSLHWGAGDQPQHF
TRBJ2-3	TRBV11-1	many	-	TGTGCCAGCAGCTTCGACAGTGCCACAGATACGCAGTATTTT	CASSFDSATDTQYF
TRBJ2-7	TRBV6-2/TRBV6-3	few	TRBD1	TGTGCCAGCAGTTATAGGGACAGGGGGCGAGAGCAGTACTTC	CASSYRDRGREQYF
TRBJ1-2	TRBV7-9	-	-	TGTGCCAGCAGCGCCGGAGGAGTCCTAAGAAATGGCTACACCTTC	CASSAGGVLRNGYTF
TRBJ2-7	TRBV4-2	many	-	TGTGCCAGCAGCCAAGATAACTCCTACGAGCAGTACTTC	CASSQDNSYEQYF
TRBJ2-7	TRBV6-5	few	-	TGTGCCAGCAGCTATTTAGCATATTACGAGCAGTACTTC	CASSYLAYYEQYF
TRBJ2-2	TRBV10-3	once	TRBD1	TGTGCCATCATCGGAGACAGGGGATCTTCCCGCGCGAACACCGGGGAGCTGTTTTTT	CAIIGDRGSSRANTGELFF
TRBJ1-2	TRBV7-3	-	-	TGTGCCAGCAGCTTGAGTCAGAGTAACTATGGCTACACCTTC	CASSLSQSNYGYTF
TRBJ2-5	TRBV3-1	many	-	TGTGCCAGCAGCCAGGAACCGGGACTGCTTCAAGAGACCCAGTACTTC	CASSQEPGLLQETQYF
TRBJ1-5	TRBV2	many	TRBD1	TGTGCCAGCAGGGACAGGGTGGGCCAGCCCCAGCATTTT	CASRDRVGQPQHF
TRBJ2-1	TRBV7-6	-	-	TGTGCCAGCAGCCTGGGACTCCGGTTATCCTACAATGAGCAGTTCTTC	CASSLGLRLSYNEQFF
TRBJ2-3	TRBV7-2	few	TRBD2	TGTGCCAGCAGCTTATTCCCGACTAGCGGGAGCACAGATACGCAGTATTTT	CASSLFPTSGSTDTQYF
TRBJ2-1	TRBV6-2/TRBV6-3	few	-	TGTGCCACCGAAACTGGACCCCCCAATGAGCAGTTCTTC	CATETGPPNEQFF
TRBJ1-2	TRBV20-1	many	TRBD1	TGCAGTGCTAGGGTCCCGGACAGGGCTAACTATGGCTACACCTTC	CSARVPDRANYGYTF
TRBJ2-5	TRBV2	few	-	TGTGCCAGCAGTGAAGGGGCCGGGGGCCGGGAGACCCAGTACTTC	CASSEGAGGRETQYF
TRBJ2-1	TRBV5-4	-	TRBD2	TGTGCCAGCAGCGTGTCTAGCGGGGGAGAGTTCTTC	CASSVSSGGEFF
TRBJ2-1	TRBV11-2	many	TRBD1	TGTGCCAGCAGCCCGACAGGGTCGGGCAATGAGCAGTTCTTC	CASSPTGSGNEQFF
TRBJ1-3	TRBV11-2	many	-	TGTGCCAGCAGCTCCCCAAGAACTGGAAACACCATATATTTT	CASSSPRTGNTIYF
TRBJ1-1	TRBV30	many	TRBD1	TGTGCCTGGAGTGACCGGGACAGGGGTCTACGGACTGAAGCTTCCTTT	CAWSDRDRGLRTEASF
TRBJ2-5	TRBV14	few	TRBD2	TGTGCCAGCAGCCAAGCCAGGCTAGCGGAAGAGACCCAGTACTTC	CASSQARLAEETQYF
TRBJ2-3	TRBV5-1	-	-	TGCGCCAGCAGCATTGTGGGTGTTGGTTCAGATACGCAGTATTTT	CASSIVGVGSDTQYF
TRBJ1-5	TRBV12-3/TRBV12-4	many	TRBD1	TGTGCCAGCAGTTTAGCGGGGACAGGGGGGCAGCCCCAGCATTTT	CASSLAGTGGQPQHF
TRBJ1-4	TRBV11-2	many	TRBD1	TGTGCCAGCAGCCCGGAAGGGACAGGGGATAAACTGTTTTTT	CASSPEGTGDKLFF
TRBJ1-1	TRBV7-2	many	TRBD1	TGTGCCAGCAGCTCCAGACAGGGGTACACTGAAGCTTTCTTT	CASSSRQGYTEAFF
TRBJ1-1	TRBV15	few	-	TGTGCCACCAGCAGTCCGAAAAAAGGCACTGAAGCTTTCTTT	CATSSPKKGTEAFF
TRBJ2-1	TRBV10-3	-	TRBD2	TGTGCCATCAAGGGTGTTAGCGGGGGCCCCCCTTACAATGAGCAGTTCTTC	CAIKGVSGGPPYNEQFF
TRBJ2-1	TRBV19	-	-	TGTGCCAGTAGTATTGTGGGGGCCCTCTACAATGAGCAGTTCTTC	CASSIVGALYNEQFF
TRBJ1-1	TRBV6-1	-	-	TGTGCCAGCAGTGAAGTTACAAGGAGGACTGAAGCTTTCTTT	CASSEVTRRTEAFF
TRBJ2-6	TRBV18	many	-	TGTGCCAGCTCACCACCCGTTGGGGCCAACGTCCTGACTTTC	CASSPPVGANVLTF
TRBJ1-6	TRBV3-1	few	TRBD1	TGTGCCAGCAGCCAATTGGATCAAGGGACAGACAGATGGTATAATTCACCCCTCCACTTT	CASSQLDQGTDRWYNSPLHF
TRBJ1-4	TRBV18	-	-	TGTGCCAGCTCTCCTCTACAGGGTGAGAATGAAAAACTGTTTTTT	CASSPLQGENEKLFF
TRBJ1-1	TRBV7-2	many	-	TGTGCCAGCAGCTTATTAGGCAGACTAATGAACACTGAAGCTTTCTTT	CASSLLGRLMNTEAFF
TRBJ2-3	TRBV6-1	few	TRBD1	TGTGCCAGCAAGACTCTGGGACAGATTCCCACAGATACGCAGTATTTT	CASKTLGQIPTDTQYF
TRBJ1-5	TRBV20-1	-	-	TGCAGTGCTTCGGGACACTCCGCATACGGCAATCAGCCCCAGCATTTT	CSASGHSAYGNQPQHF
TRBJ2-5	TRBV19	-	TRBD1	TGTGCCAGTATGAGGGGGCATGGGGAGACCCAGTACTTC	CASMRGHGETQYF
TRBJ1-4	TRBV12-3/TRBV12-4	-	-	TGTGCCAGCAGCCTTCTGATCACGTCAAAGGAAAAACTGTTTTTT	CASSLLITSKEKLFF
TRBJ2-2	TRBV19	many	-	TGTGCCAGCAGCATAGAGGGTTTGGCCGGGGAGCTGTTTTTT	CASSIEGLAGELFF
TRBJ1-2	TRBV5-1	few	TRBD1	TGCGCCAGCAGCTTGTTTACAGGGGATGGCTACACCTTC	CASSLFTGDGYTF
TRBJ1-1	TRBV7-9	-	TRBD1	TGTGCCAACAGCTTGGGGACAGGGGGGAACACTGAAGCTTTCTTT	CANSLGTGGNTEAFF